The sequence of this T cell receptor beta chain was determined in a study of T cell repertoires in cytomegalovirus infection. Study summary: Both CMV infection and a matching HLA type were indicated by public TCR beta signatures. Study-wide results and limits: Ex vivo, HLA-C-restricted CMV-specific TCR beta clonotypes prevailed over the rest of the response.

Each CDR3 protein is one row after TCRdb ran MiXCR on the reads. This table has about 160,000 distinct CDR3 sequences, roughly 18% appearing once. Trimming removed 2 bases from V and 8 bases from J, with 21 bases in between. Germline lookup yields CDR1 SGHTA and CDR2 FQGNSA. This CDR3 has 16 amino acids. As for this clonotype: Its matching antigen is unknown.

The sequence derives from a human donor in good health (CMV status not recorded). Some clones in this sample may be carry-over from other donors' samples. This chain joins TRBV7-2 and TRBJ1-1; no firm D call. Specimen: CD8+ T cells from PBMCs. The CDR3 DNA is TGTGCCAGCAGCTTACGAGGGCGGCCAGTCTCTGGGGAAGCTTTCTTT. Its translation: CASSLRGRPVSGEAFF.